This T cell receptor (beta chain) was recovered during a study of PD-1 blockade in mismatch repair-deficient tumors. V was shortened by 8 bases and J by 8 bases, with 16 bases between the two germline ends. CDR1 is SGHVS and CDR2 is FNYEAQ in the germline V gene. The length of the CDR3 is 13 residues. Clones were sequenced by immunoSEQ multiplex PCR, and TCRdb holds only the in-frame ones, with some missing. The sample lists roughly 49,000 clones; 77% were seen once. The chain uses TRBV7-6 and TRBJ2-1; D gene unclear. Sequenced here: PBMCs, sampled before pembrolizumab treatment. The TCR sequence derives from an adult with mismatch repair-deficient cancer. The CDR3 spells CASSVGRLDEQFF. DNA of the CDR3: TGTGCCAGCTCCGTGGGAAGGCTTGATGAGCAGTTCTTC.